The 18 T cell receptor beta chains given below trace back to one sample, sequenced in a study of OX40 agonist ivuxolimab in advanced cancers. Profiled with immunoSEQ multiplex PCR; TCRdb holds only in-frame clones, not every one. The top ten hold roughly 0.8% of the sample, which has 65,000 to 85,000 clones, around 85% seen once. Sequencing used CD4+ or CD8+ T cells sorted from blood, obtained in a trial of the OX40 agonist ivuxolimab. These receptors were collected from an adult with an advanced solid tumor such as melanoma, head and neck, liver or kidney cancer.

The chain joins TRBV7-9 to TRBJ2-1; 11 nucleotides agree with TRBD2. CDR3 length: 16 amino acids. CDR1 is SEHNR, CDR2 FQNEAQ, per germline (reference sequence). V trimming: 0 bases; J trimming: 5 bases; junction bases outside the gene matches: 3. CDR3 region: CASSLALAGVNNEQFF. In DNA, the CDR3 is TGTGCCAGCAGCTTAGCACTAGCGGGGGTAAACAATGAGCAGTTCTTC.

The chain recombines TRBV6-5 with TRBJ1-6; 7 nucleotides line up with TRBD1. Per the germline V gene, CDR1 is MNHEY and CDR2 is SVGAGI. The CDR3 loop spans 16 amino acids. The junction had 8 bases not matched to a gene; V was cut back by 0 bases and J by 9 bases. CDR3 loop: CASSYSGTVLGSPLHF. In DNA, the CDR3 is TGTGCCAGCAGTTACTCCGGGACAGTATTAGGTTCACCCCTCCACTTT.

The chain employs TRBV6-4 and TRBJ2-5, with 7 bases fitting TRBD1. Germline assignment: CDR1 MRHNA and CDR2 SNTAGT. This CDR3 region has 19 residues. V was pared by 3 bases and J by 1 base, with 17 bases of the junction left unmatched. The CDR3 nucleotides are TGTGCCAGCAGTGAGGATCCTCCGGGACAGATCTTAACCCAAGAGACCCAGTACTTC. Translation: CASSEDPPGQILTQETQYF.

The rearrangement joins TRBV7-2 to TRBJ2-2, with D perhaps given as TRBD1 or TRBD2 (5 bases each). Per germline, CDR1 SGHTA and CDR2 FQGNSA. There are 15 residues in the CDR3. Between the trimmed V and J ends, which lost 3 bases and 6 bases, there was a span of 14 bases. The CDR3 reads CASSFRDGWAGELFF. CDR3 nucleotides: TGTGCCAGCAGCTTCCGGGACGGATGGGCCGGGGAGCTGTTTTTT.

The chain carries TRBV11-3 and TRBJ1-2; 7 positions agree with TRBD1. Germline V lookup: CDR1 SGHNT, CDR2 YENEEA. Germline trimming cut 1 base from V and 7 bases from J; bases unmatched to any gene: 3. The CDR3 is 13 amino acids. This CDR3 is CASSLGRQGGYTF. For the CDR3, the DNA is TGTGCCAGCAGCTTAGGCCGACAGGGTGGCTACACCTTC.

The rearrangement uses TRBV19 and TRBJ2-2, with a possible D match to TRBD2 (6 bases). Germline loops: CDR1 LNHDA, CDR2 SQIVND (reference sequence). V shed 5 bases and J shed 0 bases, with 10 bases lying between them. The CDR3 sequence is 15 residues long. CDR3 in DNA: TGTGCCAGTAGTTTGCTAGCGTCGAACACCGGGGAGCTGTTTTTT. Translation: CASSLLASNTGELFF.

This clone was detected a few times. The chain links TRBV2 to TRBJ2-7; 7 bases agree with TRBD1. Germline V gene sequence: CDR1 SNHLY, CDR2 FYNNEI. J gave up 2 bases and V 8 bases, and 0 bases lay outside the gene matches. The CDR3 length is 11 residues. The DNA for the CDR3 is TGTGCCAGCGGGACAGCCTACGAGCAGTACTTC. This codes for CASGTAYEQYF.

This clone has only one observation. This chain joins TRBV29-1 and TRBJ2-5; 9 bases fit TRBD2. The V gene end was trimmed by 2 bases and the J gene end by 5 bases; junction bases not matched to a gene: 9. The CDR3 is 15 residues long. CDR1 is SQVTM, CDR2 ANQGSEA, per germline. The CDR3 region is CSVESSGRPVETQYF. The DNA for the CDR3 is TGCAGCGTTGAATCCAGCGGGAGGCCGGTTGAGACCCAGTACTTC.

V is TRBV5-1 and J is TRBJ2-2; 8 nucleotides agree with TRBD2. CDR1 and CDR2 (germline): SGHRS, YFSETQ. This CDR3 has 19 residues. J was trimmed by 0 bases and V by 4 bases; bases with no gene match: 14. The CDR3 loop is CASSRGLGLAGANTGELFF. CDR3 coding DNA: TGCGCCAGCAGCCGGGGTTTGGGGCTAGCGGGCGCGAACACCGGGGAGCTGTTTTTT.

V gene TRBV2 combines with J gene TRBJ1-5; 7 bases line up with TRBD1. The length of the CDR3 is 15 residues. Germline V gene sequence: CDR1 SNHLY, CDR2 FYNNEI. J lost 6 bases, V lost 5 bases, and 10 bases had no gene match. The CDR3 DNA reads TGTGCCAGCAGTAACCGTGAGGGGGCAGGTCAGCCCCAGCATTTT. This encodes CASSNREGAGQPQHF.

The chain links TRBV5-6 to TRBJ2-3; D unclear. The CDR3 extends over 13 amino acids. Deletions cut 0 bases from V and 7 bases from J, with 9 bases between. CDR1 and CDR2 (germline): SGHDT, YYEEEE. DNA for the CDR3: TGTGCCAGCAGCTTGGGTCTGGTGAATACGCAGTATTTT. Translating gives CASSLGLVNTQYF. Based on the CDR3 plus reference TRBV5-6 and TRBJ2-3, the full variable domain is DAGVTQSPTHLIKTRGQQVTLRCSPKSGHDTVSWYQQALGQGPQFIFQYYEEEERQRGNFPDRFSGHQFPNYSSELNVNALLLGDSALYLCASSLGLVNTQYFGPGTRLTVL.

The chain employs TRBV4-3 and TRBJ1-1; D ambiguous. The CDR3 has 16 amino acids. Looked up from germline, CDR1 is LGHNA and CDR2 is YSLEER. Trimming cost V 1 base and J 0 bases, with 12 bases left between them. The CDR3 nucleotides read TGCGCCAGCAGCCAAGGGCCCCCGTTTATGAACACTGAAGCTTTCTTT. Its protein is CASSQGPPFMNTEAFF.

The rearrangement links TRBV5-1 to TRBJ2-5; 7 nucleotides agree with TRBD2. CDR3 length equals 14 residues. CDR1 and CDR2 from the germline V gene are SGHRS and YFSETQ. Trimming removed 0 bases from V and 5 bases from J; junction bases left unmatched: 4. CDR3 protein: CASSLDVGGETQYF. CDR3 sequence (DNA): TGCGCCAGCAGCTTGGACGTCGGGGGGGAGACCCAGTACTTC.

This chain uses TRBV6-6 with TRBJ2-7; D is possibly TRBD2 (5 bases). V lost 4 bases and J lost 7, with 14 bases in between. CDR3 length equals 13 residues. In germline, CDR1 is MNHNY, CDR2 SVGAGI (reference sequence). The CDR3 loop reads CASSSTSPGEQYF. The CDR3 nucleotides are TGTGCCAGCAGTTCCACCTCCCCGGGGGAGCAGTACTTC.

The chain has TRBV30 and TRBJ1-2, with 9 bases lining up with TRBD1. J lost 4 bases, V lost 2 bases, and 8 bases had no gene match. Germline CDR1 GTSNPN, CDR2 SVGIG (reference sequence). This CDR3 region has 15 residues. The DNA for the CDR3 is TGTGCCTGGAGTCCTCCCGGGACAGGGTCCTATGGCTACACCTTC. It encodes CAWSPPGTGSYGYTF.

The rearrangement joins TRBV5-8 to TRBJ1-5; D is perhaps TRBD1 (5 bases). V gave up 4 bases and J gave up 7 bases, with 12 bases separating them. Germline lookup yields CDR1 SGHTS and CDR2 YDEGEE. CDR3 length equals 13 residues. The CDR3 DNA follows: TGTGCCAGCAGCCGGGGGTTACGGCAGCCCCAGCATTTT. Translating gives CASSRGLRQPQHF.

The rearrangement uses TRBV7-6 and TRBJ1-5; D unresolved. Looked up from germline, CDR1 is SGHVS and CDR2 is FNYEAQ. The V end lost 6 bases, the J end lost 2 bases, and 11 bases lay between the germline ends. The CDR3 is 14 residues long. DNA of the CDR3: TGTGCCAGCAGATACACAAGGGGCAATCAGCCCCAGCATTTT. This gives the protein CASRYTRGNQPQHF.

In its sample, this clone was seen once. The CDR3 nucleotides are TGTGCTAGTGGACCCGGGACTAGCGGGAGGAACACCGGGGAGCTGTTTTTT. The encoded protein is CASGPGTSGRNTGELFF. This chain uses TRBV12-5 with TRBJ2-2; TRBD2 aligns across 14 bases. CDR3 size: 17 residues. CDR1 is LGHNT, CDR2 FRNRAP, per germline. V dropped 6 bases and J dropped 1; count of bases not matched to a gene: 4. Full variable domain (missing parts from reference TRBV12-5 and TRBJ2-2): DARVTQTPRHKVTEMGQEVTMRCQPILGHNTVFWYRQTMMQGLELLAYFRNRAPLDDSGMPKDRFSAEMPDATLATLKIQPSEPRDSAVYFCASGPGTSGRNTGELFFGEGSRLTVL.